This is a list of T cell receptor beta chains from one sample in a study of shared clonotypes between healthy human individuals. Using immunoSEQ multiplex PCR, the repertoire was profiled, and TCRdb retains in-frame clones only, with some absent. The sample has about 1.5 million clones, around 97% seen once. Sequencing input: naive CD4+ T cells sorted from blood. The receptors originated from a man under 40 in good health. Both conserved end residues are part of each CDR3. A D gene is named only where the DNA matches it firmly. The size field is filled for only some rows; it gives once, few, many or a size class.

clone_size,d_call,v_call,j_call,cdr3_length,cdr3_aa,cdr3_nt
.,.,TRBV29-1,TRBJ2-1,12,CSAATGGNEQFF,TGCAGCGCAGCCACCGGGGGCAATGAGCAGTTCTTC
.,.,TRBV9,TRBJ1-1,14,CASSVGGVNTEAFF,TGTGCCAGCAGCGTGGGGGGAGTGAACACTGAAGCTTTCTTT
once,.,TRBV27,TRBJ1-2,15,CASSYAGDGPWGYTF,TGTGCCAGCAGTTATGCCGGAGACGGCCCGTGGGGCTACACCTTC
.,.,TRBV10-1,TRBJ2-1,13,CASSLDGYNEQFF,TGCGCCAGCAGTCTGGACGGCTACAATGAGCAGTTCTTC
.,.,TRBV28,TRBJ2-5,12,CASSPLGNSQYF,TGTGCCAGCAGCCCCCTAGGTAACTCCCAGTACTTC
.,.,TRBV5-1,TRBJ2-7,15,CASSLGIAKLYEQYF,TGCGCCAGCAGCTTGGGGATAGCCAAACTCTACGAGCAGTACTTC
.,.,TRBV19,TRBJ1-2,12,CASSMTNYGYTF,TGTGCCAGTAGTATGACAAACTATGGCTACACCTTC
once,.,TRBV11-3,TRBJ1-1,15,CASSSAPRPATEAFF,TGTGCCAGCAGCTCCGCCCCCCGGCCCGCCACTGAAGCTTTCTTT
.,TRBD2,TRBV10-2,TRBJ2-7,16,CASSALAGLSSYEQYF,TGCGCCAGCAGTGCGTTAGCGGGGTTAAGCTCCTACGAGCAGTACTTC
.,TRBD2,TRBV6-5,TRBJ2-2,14,CASGGLANTGELFF,TGTGCCAGCGGGGGACTAGCGAACACCGGGGAGCTGTTTTTT
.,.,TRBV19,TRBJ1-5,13,CASRDRLNQPQHF,TGTGCCAGTAGGGACAGATTAAATCAGCCCCAGCATTTT
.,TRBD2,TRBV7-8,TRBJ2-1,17,CASSALRGLASHNEQFF,TGTGCCAGCAGCGCCCTCCGGGGACTAGCTTCCCACAATGAGCAGTTCTTC
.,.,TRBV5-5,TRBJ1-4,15,CASSLLPGSGEKLFF,TGTGCCAGCAGCTTACTCCCTGGTTCTGGGGAAAAACTGTTTTTT
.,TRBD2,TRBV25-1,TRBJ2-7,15,CASSETSGVSYEQYF,TGTGCCAGCAGTGAAACTAGCGGGGTCTCCTACGAGCAGTACTTC
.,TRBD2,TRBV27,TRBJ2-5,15,CASSKPGLALETQYF,TGTGCCAGCAGTAAGCCGGGACTAGCTCTGGAGACCCAGTACTTC
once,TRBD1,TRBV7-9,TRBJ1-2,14,CASSTQGTGHGYTF,TGTGCCAGCAGCACACAGGGGACAGGGCATGGCTACACCTTC
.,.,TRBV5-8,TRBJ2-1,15,CASSFRLRAVNEQFF,TGTGCCAGCAGCTTTCGGCTCCGCGCGGTCAATGAGCAGTTCTTC
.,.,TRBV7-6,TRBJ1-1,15,CASSLGPPSGAEAFF,TGTGCCAGCAGCTTAGGACCTCCCTCTGGGGCTGAAGCTTTCTTT
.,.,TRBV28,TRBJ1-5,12,CASNGQIQPQHF,TGTGCCAGCAACGGACAGATCCAGCCCCAGCATTTT
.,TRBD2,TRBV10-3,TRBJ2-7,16,CAISDPGGASSYEQYF,TGTGCCATCAGTGACCCCGGGGGGGCGAGCTCCTACGAGCAGTACTTC
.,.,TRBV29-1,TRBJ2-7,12,CSALTGPYEQYF,TGCAGCGCCCTAACAGGACCCTACGAGCAGTACTTC
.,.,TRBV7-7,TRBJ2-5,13,CASSQGGLETQYF,TGTGCTAGCAGCCAGGGGGGGTTGGAGACCCAGTACTTC
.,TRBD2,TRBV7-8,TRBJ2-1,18,CASSLGVLAGVAYNEQFF,TGTGCCAGCAGCTTAGGTGTTCTAGCGGGGGTGGCCTACAATGAGCAGTTCTTC
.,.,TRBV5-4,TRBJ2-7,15,CASSLGTSSSYEQYF,TGTGCCAGCAGCTTGGGGACATCGTCCTCCTACGAGCAGTACTTC
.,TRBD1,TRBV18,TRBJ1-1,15,CASSPGRQGQAEAFF,TGTGCCAGCTCACCCGGAAGACAGGGACAAGCTGAAGCTTTCTTT
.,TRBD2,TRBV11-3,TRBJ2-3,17,CASSSNPTSGSSDTQYF,TGTGCCAGCAGCTCCAATCCTACTAGCGGGAGTTCGGATACGCAGTATTTT